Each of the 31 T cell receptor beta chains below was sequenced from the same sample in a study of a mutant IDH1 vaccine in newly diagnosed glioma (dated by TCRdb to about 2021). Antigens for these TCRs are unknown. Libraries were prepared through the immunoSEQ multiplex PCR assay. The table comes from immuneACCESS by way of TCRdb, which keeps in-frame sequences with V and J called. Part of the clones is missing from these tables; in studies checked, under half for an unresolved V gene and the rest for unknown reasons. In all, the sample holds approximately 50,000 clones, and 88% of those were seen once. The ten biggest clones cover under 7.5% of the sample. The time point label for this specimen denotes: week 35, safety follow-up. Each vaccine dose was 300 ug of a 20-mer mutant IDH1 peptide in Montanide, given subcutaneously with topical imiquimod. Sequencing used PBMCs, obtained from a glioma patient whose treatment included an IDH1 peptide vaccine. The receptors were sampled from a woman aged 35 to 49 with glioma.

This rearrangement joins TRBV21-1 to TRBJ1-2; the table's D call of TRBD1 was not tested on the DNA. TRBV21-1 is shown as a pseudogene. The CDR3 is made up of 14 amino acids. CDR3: CASSTETGMSGYTF. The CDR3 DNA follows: TGTGCCAGCAGCACCGAGACAGGGATGAGTGGCTACACCTTC.

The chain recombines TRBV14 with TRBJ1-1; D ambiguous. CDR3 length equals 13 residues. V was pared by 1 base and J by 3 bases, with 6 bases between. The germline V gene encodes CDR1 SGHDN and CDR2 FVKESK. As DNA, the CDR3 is TGTGCCAGCAGCCAAGTATCATACACTGAAGCTTTCTTT. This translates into CASSQVSYTEAFF. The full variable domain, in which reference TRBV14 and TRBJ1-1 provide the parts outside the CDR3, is EAGVTQFPSHSVIEKGQTVTLRCDPISGHDNLYWYRRVMGKEIKFLLHFVKESKQDESGMPNNRFLAERTGGTYSTLKVQPAELEDSGVYFCASSQVSYTEAFFGQGTRLTVV.

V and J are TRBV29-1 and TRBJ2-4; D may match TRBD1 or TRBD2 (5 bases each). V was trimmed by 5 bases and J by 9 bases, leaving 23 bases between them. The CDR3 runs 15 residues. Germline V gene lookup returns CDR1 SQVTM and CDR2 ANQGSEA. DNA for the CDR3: TGCAGCGTTTCCCTCGCGAGGGGTCAGGCGGGCATTCAGTACTTC. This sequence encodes CSVSLARGQAGIQYF.

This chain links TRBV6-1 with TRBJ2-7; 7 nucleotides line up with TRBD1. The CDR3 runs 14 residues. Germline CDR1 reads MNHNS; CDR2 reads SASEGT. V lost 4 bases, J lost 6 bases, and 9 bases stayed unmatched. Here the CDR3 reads CASSGRGQVFEQYF. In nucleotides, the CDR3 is TGTGCCAGCAGTGGCCGAGGACAGGTATTCGAGCAGTACTTC.

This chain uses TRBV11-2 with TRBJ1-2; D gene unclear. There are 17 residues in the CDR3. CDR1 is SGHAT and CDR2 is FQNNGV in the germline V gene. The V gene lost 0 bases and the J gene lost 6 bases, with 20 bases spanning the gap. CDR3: CASSLDLYPVNVHGYTF. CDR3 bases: TGTGCCAGCAGCTTAGATCTGTACCCGGTTAATGTCCATGGCTACACCTTC.

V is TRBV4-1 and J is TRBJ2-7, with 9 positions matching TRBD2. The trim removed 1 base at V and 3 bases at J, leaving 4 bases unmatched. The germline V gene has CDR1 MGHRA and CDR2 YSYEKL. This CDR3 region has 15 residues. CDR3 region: CASSQGAGGGYEQYF. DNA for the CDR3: TGCGCCAGCAGCCAAGGAGCGGGAGGCGGCTACGAGCAGTACTTC.

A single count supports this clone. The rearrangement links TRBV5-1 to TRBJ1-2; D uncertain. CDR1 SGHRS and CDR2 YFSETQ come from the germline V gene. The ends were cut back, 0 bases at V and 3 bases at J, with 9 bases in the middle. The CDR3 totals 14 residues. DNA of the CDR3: TGCGCCAGCAGCTTGGAATACAGCCACTATGGCTACACCTTC. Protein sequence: CASSLEYSHYGYTF.

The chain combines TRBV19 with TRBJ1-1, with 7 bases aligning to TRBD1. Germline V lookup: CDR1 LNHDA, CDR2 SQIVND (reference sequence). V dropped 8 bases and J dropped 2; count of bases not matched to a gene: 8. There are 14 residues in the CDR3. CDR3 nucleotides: TGTGCCAGTTTGGAGGGACAGCTTAACACTGAAGCTTTCTTT. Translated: CASLEGQLNTEAFF.

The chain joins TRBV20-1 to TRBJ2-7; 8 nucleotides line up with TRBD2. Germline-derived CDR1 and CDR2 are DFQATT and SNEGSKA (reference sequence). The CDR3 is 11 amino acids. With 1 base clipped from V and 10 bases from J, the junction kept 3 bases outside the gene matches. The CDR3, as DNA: TGCAGTGCTAGAGTCCGGGAGGGTCAGTACTTC. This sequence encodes CSARVREGQYF.

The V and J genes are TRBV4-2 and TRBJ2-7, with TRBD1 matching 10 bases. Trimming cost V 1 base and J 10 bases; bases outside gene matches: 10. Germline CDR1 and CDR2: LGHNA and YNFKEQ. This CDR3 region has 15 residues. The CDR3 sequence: CASSQGEWTGGAQYF. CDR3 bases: TGTGCCAGCAGCCAAGGGGAGTGGACAGGGGGTGCCCAGTACTTC.

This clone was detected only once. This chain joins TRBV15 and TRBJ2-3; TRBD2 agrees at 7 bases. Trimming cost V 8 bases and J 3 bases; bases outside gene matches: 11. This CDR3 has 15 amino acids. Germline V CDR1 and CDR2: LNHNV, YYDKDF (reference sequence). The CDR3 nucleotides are TGTGCCACCCATGCGCAGGGAGCGGGAACAGATACGCAGTATTTT. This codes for CATHAQGAGTDTQYF.

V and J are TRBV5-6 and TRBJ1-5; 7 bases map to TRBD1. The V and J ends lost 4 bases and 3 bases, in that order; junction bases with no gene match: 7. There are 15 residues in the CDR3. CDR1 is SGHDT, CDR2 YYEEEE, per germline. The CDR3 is CASSRQQGLNQPQHF. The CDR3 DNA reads TGTGCCAGCAGCCGACAACAGGGGCTCAATCAGCCCCAGCATTTT.

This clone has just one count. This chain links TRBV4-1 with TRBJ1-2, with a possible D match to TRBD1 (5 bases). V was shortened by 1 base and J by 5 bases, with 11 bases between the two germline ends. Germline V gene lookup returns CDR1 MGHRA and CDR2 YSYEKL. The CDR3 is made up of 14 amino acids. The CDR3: CASSQATAGYGYTF. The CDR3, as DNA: TGCGCCAGCAGCCAAGCGACAGCGGGGTATGGCTACACCTTC.

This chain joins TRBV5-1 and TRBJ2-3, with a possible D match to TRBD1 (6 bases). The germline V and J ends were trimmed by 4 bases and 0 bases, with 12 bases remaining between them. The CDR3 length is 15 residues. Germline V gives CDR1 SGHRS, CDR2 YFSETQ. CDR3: CASSPDRSSTDTQYF. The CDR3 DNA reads TGCGCCAGCAGCCCCGACAGGTCTAGCACAGATACGCAGTATTTT.

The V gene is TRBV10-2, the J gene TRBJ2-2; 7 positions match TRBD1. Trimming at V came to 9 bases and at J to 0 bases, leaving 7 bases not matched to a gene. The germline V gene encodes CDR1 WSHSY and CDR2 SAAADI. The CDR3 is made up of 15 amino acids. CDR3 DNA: TGCGCCAGAAGCGACAGGGACGCGAACACCGGGGAGCTGTTTTTT. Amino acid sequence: CARSDRDANTGELFF.

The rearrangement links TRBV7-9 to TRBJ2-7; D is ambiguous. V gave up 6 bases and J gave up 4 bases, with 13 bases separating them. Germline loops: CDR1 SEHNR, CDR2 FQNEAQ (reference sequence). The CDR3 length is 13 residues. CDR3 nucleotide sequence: TGTGCCAGCAGTCCTCGCGACGGTTACGAGCAGTACTTC. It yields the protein CASSPRDGYEQYF.

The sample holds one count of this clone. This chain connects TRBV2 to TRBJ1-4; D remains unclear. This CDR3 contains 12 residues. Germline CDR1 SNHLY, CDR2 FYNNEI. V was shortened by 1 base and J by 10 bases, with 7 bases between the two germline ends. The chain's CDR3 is CASSEDERKLFF. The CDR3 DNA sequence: TGTGCCAGCAGTGAAGATGAAAGAAAACTGTTTTTT.

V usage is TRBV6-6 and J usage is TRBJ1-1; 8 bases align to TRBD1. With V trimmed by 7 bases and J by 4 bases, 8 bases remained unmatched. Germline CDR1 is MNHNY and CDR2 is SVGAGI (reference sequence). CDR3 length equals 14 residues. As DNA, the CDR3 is TGTGCCAGCACCGGACAGGGAAGCGGCACTGAAGCTTTCTTT. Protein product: CASTGQGSGTEAFF.

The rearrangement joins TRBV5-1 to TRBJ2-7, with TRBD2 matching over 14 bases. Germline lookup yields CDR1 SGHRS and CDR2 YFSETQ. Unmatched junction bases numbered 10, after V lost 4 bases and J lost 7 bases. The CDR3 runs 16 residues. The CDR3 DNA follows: TGCGCCAGCAGCACGGGACTAGCGGGAGTCCGGGGGGAGCAGTACTTC. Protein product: CASSTGLAGVRGEQYF.

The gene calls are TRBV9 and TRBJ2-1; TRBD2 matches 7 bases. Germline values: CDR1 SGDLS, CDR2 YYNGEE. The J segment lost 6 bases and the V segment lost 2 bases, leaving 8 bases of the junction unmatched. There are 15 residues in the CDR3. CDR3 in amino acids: CASSVGGGFANEQFF. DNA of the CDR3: TGTGCCAGCAGCGTTGGGGGAGGGTTCGCCAATGAGCAGTTCTTC.

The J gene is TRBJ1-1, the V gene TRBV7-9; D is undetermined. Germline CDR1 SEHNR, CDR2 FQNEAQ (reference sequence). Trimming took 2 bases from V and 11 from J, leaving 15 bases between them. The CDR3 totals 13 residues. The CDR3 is CASSLMGMYNAFF. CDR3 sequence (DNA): TGTGCCAGCAGCTTAATGGGGATGTATAATGCTTTCTTT.

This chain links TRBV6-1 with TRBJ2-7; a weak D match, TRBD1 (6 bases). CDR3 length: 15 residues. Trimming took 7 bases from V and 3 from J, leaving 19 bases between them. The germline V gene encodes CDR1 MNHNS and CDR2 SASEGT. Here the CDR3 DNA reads TGTGCCAGCAATTCCCAATGGGGGCCGGGCTACGAGCAGTACTTC. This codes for CASNSQWGPGYEQYF.

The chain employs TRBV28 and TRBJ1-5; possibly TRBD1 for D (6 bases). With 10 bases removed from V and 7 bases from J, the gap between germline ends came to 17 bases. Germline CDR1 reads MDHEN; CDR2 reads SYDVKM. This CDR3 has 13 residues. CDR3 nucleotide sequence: TGTGCCACCTTCAACAGGGTAACCCAGCCCCAGCATTTT. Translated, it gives CATFNRVTQPQHF.

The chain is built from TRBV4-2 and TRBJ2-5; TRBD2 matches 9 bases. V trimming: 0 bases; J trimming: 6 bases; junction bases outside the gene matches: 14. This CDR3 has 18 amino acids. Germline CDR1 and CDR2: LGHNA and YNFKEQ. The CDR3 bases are TGTGCCAGCAGCCAAGATAACGCGGCTAGCGGGATACGTAAGACCCAGTACTTC. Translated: CASSQDNAASGIRKTQYF.

The CDR3 region is CASTTWGQGYEQYF. The CDR3 DNA sequence: TGTGCCAGCACTACTTGGGGACAGGGCTACGAGCAGTACTTC. The chain couples TRBV6-1 to TRBJ2-7; the match to TRBD1 covers 9 bases. V trimming: 7 bases; J trimming: 3 bases; junction bases outside the gene matches: 7. The CDR3 contains 14 residues. The germline CDR1 and CDR2 sequences are MNHNS and SASEGT.

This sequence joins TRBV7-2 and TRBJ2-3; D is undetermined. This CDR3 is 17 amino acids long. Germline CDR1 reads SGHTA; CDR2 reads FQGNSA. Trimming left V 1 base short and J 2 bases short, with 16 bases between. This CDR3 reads CASSLDFRGPHTDTQYF. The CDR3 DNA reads TGTGCCAGCAGCTTAGATTTTAGAGGCCCCCACACAGATACGCAGTATTTT.

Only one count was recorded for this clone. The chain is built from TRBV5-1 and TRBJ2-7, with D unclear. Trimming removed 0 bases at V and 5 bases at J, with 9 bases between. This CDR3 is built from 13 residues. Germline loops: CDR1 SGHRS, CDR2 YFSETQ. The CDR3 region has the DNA TGCGCCAGCAGCTTGGCGGGCGGCAACGAGCAGTACTTC. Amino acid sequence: CASSLAGGNEQYF. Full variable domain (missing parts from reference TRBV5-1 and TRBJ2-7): KAGVTQTPRYLIKTRGQQVTLSCSPISGHRSVSWYQQTPGQGLQFLFEYFSETQRNKGNFPGRFSGRQFSNSRSEMNVSTLELGDSALYLCASSLAGGNEQYFGPGTRLTVT.

Here the CDR3 DNA reads TGCGCCAGCAGCCAAGACCTAGCGGGGCCTTACGAGCAGTACTTC. Translating gives CASSQDLAGPYEQYF. The chain has TRBV4-3 and TRBJ2-7; 9 nucleotides agree with TRBD2. Trimming at V came to 0 bases and at J to 4 bases, leaving 4 bases not matched to a gene. CDR3 length equals 15 residues. Germline V gene lookup returns CDR1 LGHNA and CDR2 YSLEER.

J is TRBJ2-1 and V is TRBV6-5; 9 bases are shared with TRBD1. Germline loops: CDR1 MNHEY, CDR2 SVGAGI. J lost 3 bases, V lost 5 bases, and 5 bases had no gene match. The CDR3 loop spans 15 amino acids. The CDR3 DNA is TGTGCCAGCAGTCACCGGGACAGGGACTACAATGAGCAGTTCTTC. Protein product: CASSHRDRDYNEQFF.

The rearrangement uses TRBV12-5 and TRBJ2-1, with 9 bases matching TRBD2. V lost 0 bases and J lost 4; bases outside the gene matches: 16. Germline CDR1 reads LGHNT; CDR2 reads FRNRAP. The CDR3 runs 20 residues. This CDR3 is CASGLVPGIRAGGRYNEQFF. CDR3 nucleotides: TGTGCTAGTGGTTTGGTACCAGGGATTAGGGCGGGGGGGCGGTACAATGAGCAGTTCTTC.

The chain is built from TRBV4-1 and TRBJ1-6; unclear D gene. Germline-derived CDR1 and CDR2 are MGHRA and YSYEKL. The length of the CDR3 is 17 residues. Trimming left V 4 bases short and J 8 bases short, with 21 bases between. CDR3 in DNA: TGCGCCAGCAGCCCGAGGCCATTACGCAGCGCCGATTCACCCCTCCACTTT. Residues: CASSPRPLRSADSPLHF.